This T cell receptor (beta chain) was obtained from a study of tumor-infiltrating lymphocytes in primary liver carcinoma. Study summary: The patients presented with primary liver carcinoma, which was managed through surgical resection.

Unsorted whole blood served as the source of blood RNA, and germline DNA was extracted as well. Study-wide results and limits: A significantly higher top-250-clone fraction was recorded for tumors than for blood (p = 0.039).

This clonotype appeared a few times. Its matching antigen is unknown. cDNA specific to TCR beta was made from 500 ng of total RNA, with a constant-region primer employed for priming. Researchers made the TCR beta libraries by running three nested multiplex PCR rounds with slightly modified ARM-PCR. MiXCR was run by TCRdb on the multiplex PCR reads, yielding one entry per CDR3 protein. There are 180,000 or so distinct CDR3 sequences in the sample; less than 65% occur only once, and under 75% lies in the top ten. Input material: peripheral blood. This clonotype was sampled from a man aged 35 to 55 with primary liver carcinoma and hepatitis B virus infection.

The CDR3 nucleotides are TGTGCCAACACTAGCGGTGCGGGTACGCAGTATTTT. Encoded protein: CANTSGAGTQYF. This chain connects TRBV2 to TRBJ2-3, with 8 bases fitting TRBD2. The V gene's germline CDR1 is SNHLY and CDR2 FYNNEI. The CDR3 covers 12 residues. V was clipped by 10 bases and J by 8 bases; unmatched bases: 8.